The clone carrying this TCR beta chain was found many times. The study left out patients who had uncontrolled infection, other autoimmune disease, pregnancy or lactation. Diagnostic decisions used clinical symptoms, serum thyroxine and TRAb, thyroid ultrasound and orbital computed tomography. PBMCs were sourced from about 10 ml fresh peripheral blood. TCR beta CDR3 region amplification was performed from RNA transcripts. The TCR CDR3 first-round RT-PCR relied on the HTBI primer set. Via MiXCR, TCRdb re-called the multiplex PCR reads, giving one row per CDR3 protein. This sample has nearly 250,000 distinct CDR3 sequences, with approximately 23% found just once. CDR3 length: 16 residues. The V gene's germline CDR1 is LNHDA and CDR2 SQIVND (reference sequence). The ends were cut back, 1 base at V and 1 base at J, with 14 bases in the middle. The data derive from a study of T cells in Graves' hyperthyroidism and ophthalmopathy. Across the study: Blood from the periphery was taken at initial diagnosis, before any treatment.

Material for sequencing was blood. The sequence was collected from a woman aged 40 to 55 with Graves' ophthalmopathy. The V call is TRBV19, the J call TRBJ2-7; D uncertain. The CDR3 loop is CASSIGNWGESYEQYF. The DNA for the CDR3 is TGTGCCAGTAGTATAGGGAATTGGGGTGAGTCCTACGAGCAGTACTTC.